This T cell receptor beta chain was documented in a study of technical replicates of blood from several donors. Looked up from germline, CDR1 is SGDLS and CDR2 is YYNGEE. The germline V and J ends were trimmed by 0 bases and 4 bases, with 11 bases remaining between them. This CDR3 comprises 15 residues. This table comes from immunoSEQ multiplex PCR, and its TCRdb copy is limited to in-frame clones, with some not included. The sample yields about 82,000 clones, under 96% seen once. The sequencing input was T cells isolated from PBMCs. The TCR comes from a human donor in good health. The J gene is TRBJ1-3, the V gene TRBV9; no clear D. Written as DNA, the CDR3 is TGTGCCAGCAGCGTAGCGGAGGGAGTGGGAAACACCATATATTTT. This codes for CASSVAEGVGNTIYF.